This T cell receptor (beta chain) comes out of a study of T cell changes during pregnancy in multiple sclerosis (dated by TCRdb to the late 2010s). A note on the overall study: In women with multiple sclerosis, the researchers looked at how the T cell repertoire shifted as pregnancy progressed.

Trimming takes 4 bases from V and 6 bases from J, and the germline ends sit 13 bases apart. Including cysteine and phenylalanine, the CDR3 has 13 amino acids. The read is trimmed to its CDR3 DNA, 39 bases read in frame from base 1. CDR1 is given as SGHVS and CDR2 as FNYEAQ, both from the germline V gene. Worth noting for this clone: Its antigen is still unknown. No quality values exist for individual bases; no much larger clone is one base distant.

Receptors were amplified or captured by the immunoSEQ multiplex PCR assay. Held by TCRdb, this immuneACCESS table contains in-frame sequences only and omits some clones. Under half of the omission traces to an unresolved V gene where checked; the cause of the rest is unknown. Present in this sample are around 66,000 clones, 75% to 95% of which were seen just once. The ten largest clones capture about 2% of the sample. The material sequenced was peripheral blood, taken in the third trimester of pregnancy. The sequence came from a female donor in good health, enrolled as a control in a pregnancy study. The chain employs TRBV7-6 and TRBJ2-7, and the D gene may be TRBD2, 5 bases matching. The CDR3 region has the sequence CASSSGLGSEQYF. The nucleotide sequence is given as TGTGCCAGCAGCTCAGGCTTGGGGAGCGAGCAGTACTTC.